The present entry profiles one T cell receptor (beta chain) with its context. TCRdb's copy holds only in-frame clones and misses some; the assay was immunoSEQ multiplex PCR. The sample includes hundreds of thousands of clones, around 87% of them seen just once. The sample comes from a study of shared T cell receptors in the human thymus. The trim removed 6 bases at V and 6 bases at J, leaving 12 bases unmatched. Germline values: CDR1 MDHEN, CDR2 SYDVKM. The CDR3 runs to 17 residues. A further study also used this sample, focusing on human thymus T cells. That paper states: Healthy Finnish infants having corrective surgery for congenital heart defects served as donors. During corrective heart surgery, resections were taken, and the thymus tissue came from them. The authors found apparently biased V and J gene usage in thymic and blood repertoires. Unrelated individuals reportedly shared highly overlapping thymic TCR repertoires.

This rearrangement joins TRBV28 to TRBJ2-2; 11 bases fit TRBD2. The sequence was obtained from a boy less than two years old with a congenital heart defect. The sequenced sample consisted of thymocytes. The CDR3 spells CASSSAIAGGFAGELFF. CDR3 DNA: TGTGCCAGCAGCTCAGCTATAGCGGGAGGGTTCGCCGGGGAGCTGTTTTTT.